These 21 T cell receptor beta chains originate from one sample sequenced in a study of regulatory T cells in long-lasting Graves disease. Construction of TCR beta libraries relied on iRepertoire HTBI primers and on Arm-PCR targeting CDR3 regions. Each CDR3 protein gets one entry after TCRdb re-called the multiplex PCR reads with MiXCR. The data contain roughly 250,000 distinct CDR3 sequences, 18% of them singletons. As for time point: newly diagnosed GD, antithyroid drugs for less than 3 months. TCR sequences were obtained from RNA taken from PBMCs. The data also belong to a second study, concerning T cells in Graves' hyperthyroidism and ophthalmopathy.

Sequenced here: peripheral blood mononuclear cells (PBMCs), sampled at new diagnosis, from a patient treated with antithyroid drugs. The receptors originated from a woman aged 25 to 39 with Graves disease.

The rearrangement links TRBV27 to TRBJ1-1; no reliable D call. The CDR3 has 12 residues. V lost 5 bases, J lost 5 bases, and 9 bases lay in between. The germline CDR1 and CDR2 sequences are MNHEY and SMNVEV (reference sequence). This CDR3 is CASSKLGTEAFF. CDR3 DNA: TGTGCCAGCAGTAAACTCGGGACTGAAGCTTTCTTT.

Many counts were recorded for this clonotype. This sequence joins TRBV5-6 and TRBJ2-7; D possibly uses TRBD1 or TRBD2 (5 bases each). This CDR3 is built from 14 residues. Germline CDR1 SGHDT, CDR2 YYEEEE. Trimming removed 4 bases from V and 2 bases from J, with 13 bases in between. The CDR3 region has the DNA TGTGCCAGCAGCGCTTTGGGGGATACCTACGAGCAGTACTTC. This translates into CASSALGDTYEQYF. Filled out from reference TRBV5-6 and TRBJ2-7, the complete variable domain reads DAGVTQSPTHLIKTRGQQVTLRCSPKSGHDTVSWYQQALGQGPQFIFQYYEEEERQRGNFPDRFSGHQFPNYSSELNVNALLLGDSALYLCASSALGDTYEQYFGPGTRLTVT.

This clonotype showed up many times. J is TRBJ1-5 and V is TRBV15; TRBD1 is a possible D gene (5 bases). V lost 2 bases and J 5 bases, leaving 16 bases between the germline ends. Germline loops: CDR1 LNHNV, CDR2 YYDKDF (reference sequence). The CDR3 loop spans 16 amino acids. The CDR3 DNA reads TGTGCCACCAGCAGACCAGGGACTGCACCATATCAGCCCCAGCATTTT. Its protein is CATSRPGTAPYQPQHF.

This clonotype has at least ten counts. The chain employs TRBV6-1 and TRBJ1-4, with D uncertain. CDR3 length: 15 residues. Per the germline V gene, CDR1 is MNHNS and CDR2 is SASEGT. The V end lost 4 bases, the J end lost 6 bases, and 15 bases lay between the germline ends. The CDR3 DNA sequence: TGTGCCAGCAGTGGGCGCGGGGAAGGACATGAAAAACTGTTTTTT. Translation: CASSGRGEGHEKLFF.

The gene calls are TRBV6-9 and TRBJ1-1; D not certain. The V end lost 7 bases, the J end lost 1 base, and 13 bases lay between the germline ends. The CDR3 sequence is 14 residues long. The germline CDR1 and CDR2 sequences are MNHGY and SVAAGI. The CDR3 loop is CASTLNAANTEAFF. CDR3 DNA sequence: TGTGCCAGCACCCTAAACGCGGCGAACACTGAAGCTTTCTTT.

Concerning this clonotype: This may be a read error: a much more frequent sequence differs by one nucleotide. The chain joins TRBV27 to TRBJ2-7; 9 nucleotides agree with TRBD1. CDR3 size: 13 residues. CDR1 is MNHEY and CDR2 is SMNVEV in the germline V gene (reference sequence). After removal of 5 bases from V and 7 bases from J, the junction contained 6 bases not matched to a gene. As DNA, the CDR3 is TGTGCCAGCAGTCCGAGACAGGGGGATGAGCAGTACTTC. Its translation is CASSPRQGDEQYF.

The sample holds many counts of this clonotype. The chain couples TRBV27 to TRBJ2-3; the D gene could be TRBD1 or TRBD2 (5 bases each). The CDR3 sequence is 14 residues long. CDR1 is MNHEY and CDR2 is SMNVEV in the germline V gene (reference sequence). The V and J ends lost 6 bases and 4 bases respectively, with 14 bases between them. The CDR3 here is CASRGTLEPDTQYF. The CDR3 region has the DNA TGTGCCAGCAGGGGGACGCTAGAACCAGATACGCAGTATTTT.

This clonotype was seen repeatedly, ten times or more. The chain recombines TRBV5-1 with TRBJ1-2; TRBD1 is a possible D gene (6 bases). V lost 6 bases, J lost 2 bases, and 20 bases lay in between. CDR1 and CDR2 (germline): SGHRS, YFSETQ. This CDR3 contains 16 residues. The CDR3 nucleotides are TGCGCCAGCAACCCCGGAGCCGCAGGGGCGAACTATGGCTACACCTTC. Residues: CASNPGAAGANYGYTF.

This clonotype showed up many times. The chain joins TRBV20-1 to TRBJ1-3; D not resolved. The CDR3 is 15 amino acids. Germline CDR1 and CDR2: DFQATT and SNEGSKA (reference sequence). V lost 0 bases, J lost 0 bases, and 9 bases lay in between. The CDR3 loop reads CSAREVGSSGNTIYF. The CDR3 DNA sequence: TGCAGTGCTAGAGAGGTGGGAAGCTCTGGAAACACCATATATTTT.

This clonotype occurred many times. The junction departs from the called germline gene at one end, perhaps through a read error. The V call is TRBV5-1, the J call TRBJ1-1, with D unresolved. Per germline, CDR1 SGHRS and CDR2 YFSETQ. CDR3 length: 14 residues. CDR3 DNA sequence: TGTGCCAGCAGTTTTGCCGGCATGAACACTGAAGCTTTCTTT. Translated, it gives CASSFAGMNTEAFF.

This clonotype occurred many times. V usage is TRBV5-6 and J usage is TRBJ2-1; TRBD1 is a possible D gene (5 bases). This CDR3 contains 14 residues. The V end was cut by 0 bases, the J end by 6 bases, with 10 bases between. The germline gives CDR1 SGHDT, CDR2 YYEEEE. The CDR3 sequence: CASSLVDSSNEQFF. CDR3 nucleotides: TGTGCCAGCAGCTTGGTCGACAGTTCCAATGAGCAGTTCTTC.

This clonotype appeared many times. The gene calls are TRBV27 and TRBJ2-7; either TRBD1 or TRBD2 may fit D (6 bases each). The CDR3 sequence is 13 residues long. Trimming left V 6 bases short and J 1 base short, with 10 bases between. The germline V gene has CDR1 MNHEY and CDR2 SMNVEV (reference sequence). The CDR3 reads CASSRGQSYEQYF. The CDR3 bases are TGTGCCAGCAGCCGGGGGCAGTCCTACGAGCAGTACTTC.

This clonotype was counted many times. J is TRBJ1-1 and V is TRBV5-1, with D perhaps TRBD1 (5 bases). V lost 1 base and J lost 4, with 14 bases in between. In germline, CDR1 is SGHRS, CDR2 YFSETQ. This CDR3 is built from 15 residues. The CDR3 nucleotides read TGCGCCAGCAGCTTGATGCTCAACGGGGCCACTGAAGCTTTCTTT. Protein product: CASSLMLNGATEAFF.

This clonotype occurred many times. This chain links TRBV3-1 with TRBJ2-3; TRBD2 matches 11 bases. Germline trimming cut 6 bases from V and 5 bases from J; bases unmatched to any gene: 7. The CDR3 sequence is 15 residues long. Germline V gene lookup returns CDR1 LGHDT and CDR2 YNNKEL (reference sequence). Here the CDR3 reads CASRLTSGGLDTQYF. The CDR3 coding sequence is TGTGCCAGCAGACTAACTAGCGGGGGATTAGATACGCAGTATTTT.

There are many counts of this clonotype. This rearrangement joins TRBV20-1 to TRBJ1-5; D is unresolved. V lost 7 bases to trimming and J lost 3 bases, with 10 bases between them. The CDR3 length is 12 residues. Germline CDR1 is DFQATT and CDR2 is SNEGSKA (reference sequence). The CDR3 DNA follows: TGCAGTGTACGGCCGTACAATCAGCCCCAGCATTTT. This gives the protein CSVRPYNQPQHF.

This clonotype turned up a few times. The CDR3 region has the DNA TGTGCCAGCAGTGACCCAGGGGGAGGTCGCAATCAGCCCCAGCATTTT. It codes for CASSDPGGGRNQPQHF. The chain combines TRBV2 with TRBJ1-5; 7 nucleotides align to TRBD1. The CDR3 length is 16 residues. Germline loops: CDR1 SNHLY, CDR2 FYNNEI. V trimming: 3 bases; J trimming: 2 bases; junction bases outside the gene matches: 7.

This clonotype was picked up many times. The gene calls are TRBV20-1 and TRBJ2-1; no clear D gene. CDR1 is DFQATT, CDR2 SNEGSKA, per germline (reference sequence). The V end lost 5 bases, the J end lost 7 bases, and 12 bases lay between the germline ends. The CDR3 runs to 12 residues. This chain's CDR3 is CSASYQANEQFF. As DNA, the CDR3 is TGCAGTGCTTCCTACCAGGCGAATGAGCAGTTCTTC.

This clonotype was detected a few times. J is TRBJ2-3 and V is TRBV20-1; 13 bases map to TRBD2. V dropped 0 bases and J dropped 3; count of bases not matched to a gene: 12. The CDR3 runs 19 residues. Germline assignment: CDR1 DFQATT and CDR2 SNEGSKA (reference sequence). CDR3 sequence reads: CSARDGGTSGAMWTDTQYF. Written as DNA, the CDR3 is TGCAGTGCTAGAGACGGGGGGACTAGCGGGGCTATGTGGACAGATACGCAGTATTTT.

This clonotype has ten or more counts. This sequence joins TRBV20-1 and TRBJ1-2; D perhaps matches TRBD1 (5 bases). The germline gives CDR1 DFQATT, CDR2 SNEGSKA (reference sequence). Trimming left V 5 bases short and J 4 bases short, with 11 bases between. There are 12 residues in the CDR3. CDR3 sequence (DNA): TGCAGTGCTTTCCAGGGTTCCTATGGCTACACCTTC. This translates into CSAFQGSYGYTF.

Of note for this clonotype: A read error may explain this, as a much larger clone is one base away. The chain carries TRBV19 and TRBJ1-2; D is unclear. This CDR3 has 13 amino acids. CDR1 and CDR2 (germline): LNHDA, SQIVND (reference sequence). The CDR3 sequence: CASSEGPFYGYAF. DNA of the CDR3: TGTGCCAGTAGTGAAGGGCCCTTCTATGGCTACGCCTTC.

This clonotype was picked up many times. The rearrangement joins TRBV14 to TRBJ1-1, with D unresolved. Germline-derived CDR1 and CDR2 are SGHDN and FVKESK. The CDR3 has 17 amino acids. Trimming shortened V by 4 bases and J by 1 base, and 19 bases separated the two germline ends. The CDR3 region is CASSRGGTPPWNTEAFF. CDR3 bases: TGTGCCAGCAGCCGGGGTGGCACCCCCCCTTGGAACACTGAAGCTTTCTTT.